The rows below give T cell receptor beta chains drawn from one sample of a study of cytomegalovirus exposure and HLA in healthy donors. TCRdb's table, derived via immunoSEQ multiplex PCR, lists solely in-frame clones and lacks some. The table records 130,000 or so clones, approximately 8.9% of them present only once. Sequenced material: PBMCs. The receptors come from a woman in her forties in good health and CMV-seropositive. CDR3s include the opening cysteine and the closing phenylalanine or tryptophan. The D gene is left open where the match is weak. Expanded clones get a size class; other rows say once, few or many, or leave the size out.

size	V	D	length	J	CDR3	DNA
.	TRBV19	.	14	TRBJ1-1	CASSITGMNTEAFF	TGTGCCAGTAGTATCACAGGGATGAACACTGAAGCTTTCTTT
.	TRBV9	.	15	TRBJ2-2	CASSVEAANTGELFF	TGTGCCAGCAGCGTAGAGGCGGCGAACACCGGGGAGCTGTTTTTT
few	TRBV5-6	.	16	TRBJ2-4	CASSLEAGLAKNIQYF	TGTGCCAGCAGCTTGGAGGCGGGGCTAGCCAAAAACATTCAGTACTTC
few	TRBV5-6	TRBD1	16	TRBJ2-3	CASSLGTGPSTDTQYF	TGTGCCAGCAGCCTCGGGACAGGACCTAGCACAGATACGCAGTATTTT
.	TRBV19	.	14	TRBJ1-2	CASSTSGVKGGYTF	TGTGCCAGTAGTACCTCAGGGGTGAAGGGTGGCTACACCTTC
.	TRBV4-2	.	15	TRBJ2-1	CASSQDPGRDNEQFF	TGTGCCAGCAGCCAAGATCCGGGACGGGACAATGAGCAGTTCTTC
few	TRBV5-1	TRBD1	15	TRBJ2-4	CASSAYGQGANIQYF	TGCGCCAGCAGCGCCTACGGACAGGGGGCTAACATTCAGTACTTC
few	TRBV5-6	TRBD1	15	TRBJ1-1	CASSPPHRGRTEAFF	TGTGCCAGCAGCCCTCCTCACAGGGGGAGGACTGAAGCTTTCTTT
.	TRBV19	.	15	TRBJ1-5	CASSIDGSSNQPQHF	TGTGCCAGTAGTATTGACGGGAGTAGCAATCAGCCCCAGCATTTT
few	TRBV12-5	.	15	TRBJ2-3	CASVSQAASTDTQYF	TGTGCTAGTGTAAGCCAGGCAGCTAGCACAGATACGCAGTATTTT
few	TRBV11-2	.	15	TRBJ1-1	CASLGRKGPWGGAFF	TGTGCCAGCCTGGGGAGAAAGGGACCTTGGGGGGGAGCTTTCTTT
.	TRBV7-2	.	14	TRBJ2-7	CASSLVGWGEEQYF	TGTGCCAGCAGCTTAGTTGGTTGGGGGGAAGAGCAGTACTTC
few	TRBV7-2	TRBD2	16	TRBJ2-5	CASSATSGGVQETQYF	TGTGCCAGCAGCGCGACTAGCGGGGGGGTACAAGAGACCCAGTACTTC
few	TRBV19	.	15	TRBJ2-2	CASSPRSDNTGELFF	TGTGCCAGTAGCCCACGTTCAGATAACACCGGGGAGCTGTTTTTT
few	TRBV2	.	17	TRBJ2-5	CASSESLGRSFQETQYF	TGTGCCAGCAGTGAAAGTTTGGGGCGGAGCTTCCAAGAGACCCAGTACTTC
.	TRBV2	.	14	TRBJ1-4	CASSDSGDNEKLFF	TGTGCCAGCAGTGATTCGGGGGATAATGAAAAACTGTTTTTT
.	TRBV5-1	TRBD1	21	TRBJ2-2	CASSFTPRDRGASVSVGELFF	TGCGCCAGCAGCTTTACCCCACGGGACAGGGGGGCTAGCGTTAGTGTCGGGGAGCTGTTTTTT
.	TRBV27	.	13	TRBJ1-2	CASSLRGFYGYTF	TGTGCCAGCAGTTTGAGGGGGTTCTATGGCTACACCTTC
.	TRBV19	TRBD1	13	TRBJ1-2	CASSMGQLYGYTF	TGTGCCAGTAGTATGGGACAGCTCTATGGCTACACCTTC
.	TRBV19	TRBD1	14	TRBJ1-1	CASSNRGPNTEAFF	TGTGCCAGTAGTAACAGGGGGCCGAACACTGAAGCTTTCTTT
few	TRBV7-8	TRBD2	14	TRBJ2-7	CASSPREGTNEQYF	TGTGCCAGCAGCCCCCGGGAGGGGACGAACGAGCAGTACTTC
many	TRBV19	TRBD1	13	TRBJ1-2	CASSMGQGWGYTF	TGTGCCAGTAGTATGGGACAGGGTTGGGGCTACACCTTC
.	TRBV7-2	.	13	TRBJ1-2	CASSSQYQAGYTF	TGTGCCAGCAGCTCCCAATATCAGGCGGGCTACACCTTC
.	TRBV4-1	TRBD1	16	TRBJ2-4	CASSQPGTGVANIQYF	TGCGCCAGCAGCCAACCCGGGACAGGGGTAGCAAACATTCAGTACTTC
.	TRBV29-1	TRBD1	15	TRBJ2-2	CSVVDRGSTTGELFF	TGCAGCGTTGTAGACAGGGGTTCAACCACCGGGGAGCTGTTTTTT
few	TRBV7-9	.	16	TRBJ2-1	CASSTGKNVFYNEQFF	TGTGCCAGCTCTACAGGTAAAAACGTTTTCTACAATGAGCAGTTCTTC
few	TRBV5-1	.	14	TRBJ1-1	CASSLAGGVTEAFF	TGCGCCAGCAGCTTGGCCGGGGGTGTCACTGAAGCTTTCTTT
.	TRBV7-2	.	15	TRBJ2-4	CASSFVGAQGNIQYF	TGTGCCAGCAGCTTCGTAGGGGCTCAGGGGAACATTCAGTACTTC
few	TRBV7-2	TRBD1	16	TRBJ1-2	CASSSSVQGSNYGYTF	TGTGCCAGCAGCTCTTCCGTACAGGGGTCTAACTATGGCTACACCTTC
few	TRBV4-2	TRBD2	17	TRBJ2-2	CASSQQSGGMGTGELFF	TGTGCCAGCAGCCAACAAAGCGGGGGGATGGGTACCGGGGAGCTGTTTTTT
.	TRBV6-1	.	16	TRBJ1-6	CASSGGGALSNSPLHF	TGTGCCAGCAGTGGGGGAGGAGCCCTAAGTAATTCACCCCTCCACTTT
few	TRBV6-5	.	15	TRBJ1-5	CASSFRQGSNQPQHF	TGTGCCAGCAGTTTCCGTCAGGGGAGCAATCAGCCCCAGCATTTT
.	TRBV4-1	.	15	TRBJ2-3	CASSQDGLVSDTQYF	TGCGCCAGCAGCCAAGACGGACTTGTGTCAGATACGCAGTATTTT
few	TRBV4-1	.	14	TRBJ1-2	CASSQGGGDYGYTF	TGCGCCAGCAGCCAAGGGGGAGGGGACTATGGCTACACCTTC
.	TRBV6-5	.	15	TRBJ1-6	CASSPPNGANSPLHF	TGTGCCAGCAGTCCTCCAAACGGAGCCAATTCACCCCTCCACTTT
few	TRBV19	.	17	TRBJ1-1	CASSIDPWGSSNTEAFF	TGTGCCAGTAGTATAGATCCATGGGGCAGCTCCAACACTGAAGCTTTCTTT